The TCR beta chain described here comes from a study of human T cells and chemical hapten exposure. Across the whole study: The study enrolled mostly female patients with alopecia areata, totalis or universalis.

Unique molecular identifiers were attached to individual cDNA molecules during library preparation. TCRdb analysed the RACE reads with MiXCR anew, one entry per CDR3 protein. Of more than 250,000 distinct CDR3 sequences listed, roughly 7.4% are singletons. Time point specified: pre-sensitization, week 0. Regarding treatment: therapeutic diphenylcyclopropenone sensitization with weekly scalp DPC. As concerns this clonotype: The target antigen is unknown.

Findings of the study overall: Donor immune responses may differ from healthy people's, since all donors had alopecia. Positively correlated with patch test score were the counts of PT1 expanded TCRs.

Germline-derived CDR1 and CDR2 are SEHNR and FQNEAQ (reference sequence). Unmatched junction bases numbered 4, after V lost 1 base and J lost 7 bases. The length of the CDR3 is 14 residues. The chain has TRBV7-9 and TRBJ1-5; 7 positions match TRBD1. The receptor was derived from a man between 18 and 29 years old with alopecia areata. Some clones in this sample may be carry-over from other donors' samples. Sequences were derived from whole blood, sampled in connection with sensitization to the hapten diphenylcyclopropenone (DPC). The CDR3 nucleotides read TGTGCCAGCAGCTTAGACAGGGGTTACCAGCCCCAGCATTTT. Translated: CASSLDRGYQPQHF.